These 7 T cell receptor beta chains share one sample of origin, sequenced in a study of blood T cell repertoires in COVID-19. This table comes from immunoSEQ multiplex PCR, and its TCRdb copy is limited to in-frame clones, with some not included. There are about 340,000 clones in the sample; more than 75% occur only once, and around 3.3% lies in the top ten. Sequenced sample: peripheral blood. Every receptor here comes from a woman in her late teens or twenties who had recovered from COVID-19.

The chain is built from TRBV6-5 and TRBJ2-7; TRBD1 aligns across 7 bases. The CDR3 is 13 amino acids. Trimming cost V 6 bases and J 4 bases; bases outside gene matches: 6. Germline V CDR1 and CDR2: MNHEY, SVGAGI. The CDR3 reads CASSPGQSYEQYV. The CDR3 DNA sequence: TGTGCCAGCAGCCCGGGACAGAGTTACGAGCAGTACGTC.

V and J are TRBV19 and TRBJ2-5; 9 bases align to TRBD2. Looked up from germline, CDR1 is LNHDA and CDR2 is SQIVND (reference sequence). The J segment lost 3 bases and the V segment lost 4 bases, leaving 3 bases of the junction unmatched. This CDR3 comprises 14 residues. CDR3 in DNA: TGTGCCAGTAGTAGTAGCGGGAGAAAAGAGACCCAGTACTTC. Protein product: CASSSSGRKETQYF. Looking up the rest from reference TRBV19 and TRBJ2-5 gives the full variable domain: DGGITQSPKYLFRKEGQNVTLSCEQNLNHDAMYWYRQDPGQGLRLIYYSQIVNDFQKGDIAEGYSVSREKKESFPLTVTSAQKNPTAFYLCASSSSGRKETQYFGPGTRLLVL.

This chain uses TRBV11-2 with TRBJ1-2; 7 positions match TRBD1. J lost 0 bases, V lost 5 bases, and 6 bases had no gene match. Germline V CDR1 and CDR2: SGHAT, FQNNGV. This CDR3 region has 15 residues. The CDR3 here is CASSPTGLANYGYTF. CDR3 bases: TGTGCCAGCAGCCCGACAGGGCTGGCTAACTATGGCTACACCTTC.

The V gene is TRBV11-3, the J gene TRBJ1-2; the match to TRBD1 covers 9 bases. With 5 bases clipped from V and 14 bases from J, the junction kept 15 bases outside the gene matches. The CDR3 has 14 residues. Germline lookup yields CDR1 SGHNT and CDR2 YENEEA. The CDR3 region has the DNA TGTGCCAGCAGCCGCGTTGGGACAGGGCAACCCCTAACCTTC. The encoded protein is CASSRVGTGQPLTF.

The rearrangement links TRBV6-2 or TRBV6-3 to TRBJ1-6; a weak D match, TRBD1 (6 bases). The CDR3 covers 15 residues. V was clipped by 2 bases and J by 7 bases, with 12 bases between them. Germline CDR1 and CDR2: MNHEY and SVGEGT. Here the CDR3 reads CASSYDGRGNSPLHF. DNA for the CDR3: TGTGCCAGCAGTTACGACGGCAGGGGAAATTCACCCCTCCACTTT.

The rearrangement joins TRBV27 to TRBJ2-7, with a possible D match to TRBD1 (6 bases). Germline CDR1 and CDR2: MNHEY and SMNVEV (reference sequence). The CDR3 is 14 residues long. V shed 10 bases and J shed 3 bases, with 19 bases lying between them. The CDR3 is CATYLRGLYYEQYV. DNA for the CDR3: TGTGCCACGTACCTCAGGGGATTGTACTACGAGCAGTACGTC.

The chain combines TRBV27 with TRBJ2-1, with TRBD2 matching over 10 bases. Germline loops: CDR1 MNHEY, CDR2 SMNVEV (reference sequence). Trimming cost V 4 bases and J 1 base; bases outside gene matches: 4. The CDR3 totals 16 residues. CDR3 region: CASSSLAGGSYNEQFF. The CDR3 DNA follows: TGTGCCAGCAGTTCTTTAGCGGGAGGATCCTACAATGAGCAGTTCTTC.